A single sample gave rise to the 12 T cell receptor beta chains below, sequenced in a study of blood T cell repertoires in COVID-19. Assay: immunoSEQ multiplex PCR; the TCRdb copy retains only in-frame clones and omits some. The sample lists some 320,000 clones, 85% seen once, with around 2% in the top ten. Sequenced material: PBMCs or T cells enriched from blood (not recorded which). The receptors originated from a woman aged 25 to 39 who had been exposed to COVID-19.

V usage is TRBV3-1 (or the pseudogene TRBV3-2) and J usage is TRBJ2-7; D not resolved. Looked up from germline, CDR1 is LGHDT and CDR2 is YNNKEL (reference sequence). This CDR3 spans 14 amino acids. V shed 0 bases and J shed 1 base, with 7 bases lying between them. The CDR3 bases are TGTGCCAGCAGCCAAGATGGCAGGTCCTACGAGCAGTACTTC. This gives the protein CASSQDGRSYEQYF.

The chain combines TRBV16 with TRBJ2-7, with 9 bases aligning to TRBD1. This CDR3 is 17 amino acids long. The J segment lost 3 bases and the V segment lost 1 base, leaving 10 bases of the junction unmatched. The germline V gene encodes CDR1 KGHSY and CDR2 FQNENV. The CDR3 coding sequence is TGTGCCAGCAGCCAATTAGTAAAGACGGACAGGGGCTACGAGCAGTACTTC. It codes for CASSQLVKTDRGYEQYF.

The rearrangement links TRBV27 to TRBJ1-6, with a possible D match to TRBD1 (6 bases). Trimming took off 6 bases at V and 4 bases at J, with 10 bases between the two ends. Germline V gives CDR1 MNHEY, CDR2 SMNVEV (reference sequence). CDR3 length equals 14 residues. CDR3 sequence (DNA): TGTGCCAGCAGCCAGGGGAATTATAATTCACCCCTCCACTTT. Translated, it gives CASSQGNYNSPLHF.

J is TRBJ1-1 and V is TRBV7-9; no reliable D call. Germline V gene data show CDR1 as SEHNR and CDR2 as FQNEAQ (reference sequence). The V and J ends lost 2 bases and 8 bases respectively, with 12 bases between them. There are 13 residues in the CDR3. The CDR3 loop is CASSLNLELEAFF. CDR3 nucleotides: TGTGCCAGCAGCTTAAATTTGGAGCTAGAAGCTTTCTTT.

The chain carries TRBV30 and TRBJ1-1; 8 bases match TRBD1. With 0 bases clipped from V and 4 bases from J, the junction kept 7 bases outside the gene matches. The CDR3 has 15 amino acids. Germline CDR1 reads GTSNPN; CDR2 reads SVGIG (reference sequence). CDR3 nucleotide sequence: TGTGCCTGGAGTGTAGCCCGGACAGGGACCACTGAAGCTTTCTTT. Protein product: CAWSVARTGTTEAFF.

This chain connects TRBV6-2 or TRBV6-3 to TRBJ1-3, with 7 bases identical to TRBD1. From germline, CDR1 is MNHEY and CDR2 SVGEGT. The CDR3 totals 13 residues. The trim removed 0 bases at V and 8 bases at J, leaving 1 base unmatched. The CDR3 sequence: CASSYSRGHTIYF. CDR3 DNA: TGTGCCAGCAGTTACTCAAGGGGGCACACCATATATTTT.

This clone was seen a few times. The chain has TRBV28 and TRBJ1-3; D gene unclear. Per germline, CDR1 MDHEN and CDR2 SYDVKM. The length of the CDR3 is 14 residues. V was pared by 8 bases and J by 3 bases, with 14 bases between. CDR3 nucleotide sequence: TGTGCCAGCTGCGCGGCGAGCGTTGGAAACACCATATATTTT. Its translation is CASCAASVGNTIYF.

The rearrangement uses TRBV19 and TRBJ2-6, with D possibly TRBD2 on 5 matching bases. The V end lost 3 bases, the J end lost 2 bases, and 17 bases lay between the germline ends. Germline-derived CDR1 and CDR2 are LNHDA and SQIVND (reference sequence). The CDR3 runs 18 residues. The chain's CDR3 is CASSMRVPQTAGANVLTF. The CDR3 DNA sequence: TGTGCCAGTAGTATGCGGGTCCCCCAAACGGCTGGGGCCAACGTCCTGACTTTC.

The genes are TRBV30 and TRBJ1-5; D unresolved. Germline values: CDR1 GTSNPN, CDR2 SVGIG (reference sequence). CDR3 length equals 13 residues. The V end was cut by 2 bases, the J end by 5 bases, with 10 bases between. The CDR3 region has the DNA TGTGCCTGGAGTACCGGGATCGATCAGCCCCAGCATTTT. This encodes CAWSTGIDQPQHF.

This rearrangement joins TRBV21-1 to TRBJ1-1; the DNA was not compared with TRBD1, the D call given in the table. TRBV21-1 is tagged as a pseudogene. The CDR3 runs to 14 residues. The CDR3 protein is CASSGQGLNTEAFF. The CDR3 DNA reads TGTGCCAGCAGCGGACAGGGGCTGAACACTGAAGCTTTCTTT.

The DNA of the CDR3 is TGTGCCAGCAGTCAGACCGCGGGGGGTAATTCACCCCTCCACTTT. It codes for CASSQTAGGNSPLHF. This chain links TRBV7-9 with TRBJ1-6; D is possibly TRBD1 (5 bases). The CDR3 sequence is 15 residues long. Trimming took 6 bases from V and 6 from J, leaving 15 bases between them. Germline V gene data show CDR1 as SEHNR and CDR2 as FQNEAQ (reference sequence).

The CDR3 DNA reads as TGCGCCAGCAGCCAAGATAGTAGTGCCGGGGAGCTGTTTTTT. Its protein is CASSQDSSAGELFF. The chain joins TRBV4-3 to TRBJ2-2; D uncertain. CDR3 length equals 14 residues. Germline CDR1 reads LGHNA; CDR2 reads YSLEER. V was trimmed by 0 bases and J by 6 bases, leaving 8 bases between them.